The table lists the clone carrying this TCR beta chain with a few counts. Its cognate antigen is unknown. In germline, CDR1 is LGHNA, CDR2 YNFKEQ. The CDR3 extends over 16 amino acids. Trimming removed 0 bases at V and 5 bases at J, with 13 bases between. TCR sequencing used cDNA made by reverse transcription of extracted RNA. TCRdb keeps only in-frame clones here, not all; method: immunoSEQ multiplex PCR. The sample consists of more than 150,000 clones, about 51% of them appearing once. This sample was taken from a study of CD8+ T cells in alopecia areata. Study-wide points: Compared with normal scalp, lesional scalp had higher clonality and more expanded CD8+ clones.

Treatment in this sample: oral pan-JAK inhibitor, 5-10 mg twice daily. Collected material from alopecia areata patients comprised lesional scalp punch biopsies and peripheral blood. The sequencing here drew on CD8+ T cells sorted from blood, taken at approximately week 52, from a patient treated with tofacitinib. This clonotype was obtained from a human donor with alopecia areata. The V and J genes are TRBV4-2 and TRBJ2-2; possibly TRBD2 for D (5 bases). CDR3 in amino acids: CASSQDLWTGTGELFF. For the CDR3, the DNA is TGTGCCAGCAGCCAAGACCTTTGGACTGGGACCGGGGAGCTGTTTTTT.